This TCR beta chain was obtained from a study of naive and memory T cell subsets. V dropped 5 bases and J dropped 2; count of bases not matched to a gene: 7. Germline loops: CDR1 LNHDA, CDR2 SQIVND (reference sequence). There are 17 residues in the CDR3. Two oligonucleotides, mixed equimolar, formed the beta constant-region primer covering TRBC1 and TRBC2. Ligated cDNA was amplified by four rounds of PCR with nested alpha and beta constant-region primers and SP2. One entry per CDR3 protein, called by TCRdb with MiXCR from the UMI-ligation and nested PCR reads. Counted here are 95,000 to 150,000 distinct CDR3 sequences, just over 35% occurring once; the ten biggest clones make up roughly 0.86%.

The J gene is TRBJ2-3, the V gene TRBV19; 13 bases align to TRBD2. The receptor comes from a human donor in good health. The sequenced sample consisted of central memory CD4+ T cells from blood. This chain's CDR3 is CASSFHGLAGVTDTQYF. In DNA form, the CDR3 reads TGTGCCAGTAGTTTCCACGGACTAGCGGGAGTCACAGATACGCAGTATTTT.